This TCR beta chain was profiled in a study of T cells after yellow fever vaccination. Whole-study context: Fractions of limited cellularity were prepared by means of SMART-Seq v4 Ultra Low Input. The study, taken as a whole, reports: A small share of clonotypes appeared in both CD4 and CD8 compartments. Booster samples showed a return of most primary-vaccination clones (roughly 96% CD4, over 70% CD8).

Trimming shortened V by 4 bases and J by 6 bases, and 11 bases separated the two germline ends. Germline V gives CDR1 SGHTA, CDR2 FQGTGA. The CDR3 runs 13 residues. MiXCR, applied by TCRdb to the 5' RACE reads, yields one record per CDR3 protein. Of some 600,000 distinct CDR3 sequences listed, about a sixth are singletons. Regarding this clonotype: Its antigen is not known.

The clonotype originates from a man aged 18 to 29 who received the YFV17D yellow fever vaccine. Sequencing used PBMCs, obtained more than 4 days after the first yellow fever vaccination. The rearrangement uses TRBV7-3 and TRBJ2-3, with D tentatively TRBD1 (6 bases). The CDR3 sequence: CASSSQGSDTQYF. CDR3 nucleotides: TGTGCCAGCAGCTCACAGGGTTCGGATACGCAGTATTTT. Together with reference TRBV7-3 and TRBJ2-3, the CDR3 gives the full variable domain: GAGVSQTPSNKVTEKGKYVELRCDPISGHTALYWYRQSLGQGPEFLIYFQGTGAADDSGLPNDRFFAVRPEGSVSTLKIQRTERGDSAVYLCASSSQGSDTQYFGPGTRLTVL.